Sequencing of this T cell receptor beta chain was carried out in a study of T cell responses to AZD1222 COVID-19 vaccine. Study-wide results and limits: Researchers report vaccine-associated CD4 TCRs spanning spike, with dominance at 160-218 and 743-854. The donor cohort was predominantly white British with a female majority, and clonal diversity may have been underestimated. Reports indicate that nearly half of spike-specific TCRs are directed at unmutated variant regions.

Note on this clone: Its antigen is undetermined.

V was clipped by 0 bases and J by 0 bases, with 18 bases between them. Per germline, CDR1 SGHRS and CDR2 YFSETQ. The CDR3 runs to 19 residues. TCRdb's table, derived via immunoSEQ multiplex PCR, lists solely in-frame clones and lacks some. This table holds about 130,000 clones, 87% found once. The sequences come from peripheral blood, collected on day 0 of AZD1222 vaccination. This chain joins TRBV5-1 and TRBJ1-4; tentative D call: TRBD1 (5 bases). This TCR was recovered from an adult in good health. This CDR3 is CASSLVGQGSLATNEKLFF. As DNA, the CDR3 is TGCGCCAGCAGCTTGGTTGGCCAGGGCAGCCTTGCAACTAATGAAAAACTGTTTTTT.